The 12 T cell receptor beta chains below all came from one sample that was sequenced in a study of blood T cell repertoires in COVID-19. Only in-frame clones appear in the TCRdb table, and some are missing; sequencing was by immunoSEQ multiplex PCR. This table has about 45,000 clones, over 70% appearing once. The sequenced material came from peripheral blood. The receptors originated from a man aged 70-80 years with acute or convalescent COVID-19.

The V and J genes are TRBV7-9 and TRBJ2-5; D is possibly TRBD2 (7 bases). This CDR3 comprises 12 residues. Germline CDR1 and CDR2: SEHNR and FQNEAQ (reference sequence). V was cut by 1 base and J by 14 bases, with 14 bases left in between. The CDR3 sequence is CASSLEGGGPYF. CDR3 coding DNA: TGTGCCAGCAGCTTAGAGGGCGGGGGCCCTTACTTC.

This chain connects TRBV5-5 to TRBJ1-1; no clear D. V dropped 0 bases and J dropped 3 bases, with 9 bases sitting between them. Germline-derived CDR1 and CDR2 are SGHKS and YYEKEE (reference sequence). CDR3 length: 14 residues. The CDR3 DNA sequence: TGTGCCAGCAGCTTGGCCCAGGAGGACACTGAAGCTTTCTTT. Amino acid sequence: CASSLAQEDTEAFF.

CDR3 coding DNA: TGTGCCAGCAGTGTATGGGGCGCTGATGGCTACACCTTC. It is translated as CASSVWGADGYTF. The genes are TRBV2 and TRBJ1-2, with D tentatively TRBD1 (5 bases). Trimming stripped 4 bases from V and 6 bases from J, with 12 bases between. CDR1 is SNHLY and CDR2 is FYNNEI in the germline V gene. The CDR3 consists of 13 residues.

The rearrangement joins TRBV2 to TRBJ2-7, with D hard to call. The CDR3 is made up of 11 amino acids. V lost 8 bases, J lost 4 bases, and 9 bases lay in between. The germline CDR1 and CDR2 sequences are SNHLY and FYNNEI. The chain's CDR3 is CASHSNYEQYF. The CDR3 nucleotides are TGTGCCAGCCATTCCAATTACGAGCAGTACTTC. The complete variable domain, with remaining parts taken from reference TRBV2 and TRBJ2-7, reads EPEVTQTPSHQVTQMGQEVILRCVPISNHLYFYWYRQILGQKVEFLVSFYNNEISEKSEIFDDQFSVERPDGSNFTLKIRSTKLEDSAMYFCASHSNYEQYFGPGTRLTVT.

This sequence joins TRBV6-5 and TRBJ1-5, with no clear D. The CDR3 consists of 16 residues. Germline CDR1 and CDR2: MNHEY and SVGAGI. V lost 4 bases and J 6 bases, leaving 19 bases between the germline ends. CDR3 amino acids: CASSSNGLPEGQPQHF. For the CDR3, the DNA is TGTGCCAGCAGTTCCAATGGACTTCCAGAAGGTCAGCCCCAGCATTTT.

This chain connects TRBV5-1 to TRBJ1-3; 9 positions agree with TRBD1. Germline CDR1 and CDR2: SGHRS and YFSETQ. The CDR3 has 17 amino acids. V lost 0 bases to trimming and J lost 8 bases; unmatched junction nucleotides: 12. CDR3 bases: TGCGCCAGCAGCTTGGTGGGGACAGGGTATATGGAGGACACCATATATTTT. Residues: CASSLVGTGYMEDTIYF.

The gene calls are TRBV10-2 and TRBJ2-7; the match to TRBD2 covers 8 bases. V lost 5 bases and J lost 2; bases outside the gene matches: 2. Germline V CDR1 and CDR2: WSHSY, SAAADI. The CDR3 runs to 13 residues. CDR3 sequence reads: CASSRGGTYEQYF. CDR3 nucleotides: TGCGCCAGCAGTCGGGGGGGAACCTACGAGCAGTACTTC.

This clone was seen more than once but under ten times. The rearrangement uses TRBV28 and TRBJ2-1; possible D gene TRBD2, 5 bases. With 2 bases removed from V and 5 bases from J, the gap between germline ends came to 10 bases. The CDR3 sequence is 14 residues long. CDR1 and CDR2 from the germline V gene are MDHEN and SYDVKM. DNA for the CDR3: TGTGCCAGCAGTTTACAACTAGATAACAATGAGCAGTTCTTC. This gives the protein CASSLQLDNNEQFF.

This sequence joins TRBV5-5 and TRBJ1-6, with TRBD1 matching over 9 bases. CDR3 length equals 16 residues. The germline V gene encodes CDR1 SGHKS and CDR2 YYEKEE (reference sequence). V shed 0 bases and J 5 bases; nucleotides not matched to a gene: 3. The CDR3 coding sequence is TGTGCCAGCAGCTTGGGGGGGACAGGGCATAATTCACCCCTCCACTTT. Residues: CASSLGGTGHNSPLHF. The variable domain in full, with the rest retrieved from reference TRBV5-5 and TRBJ1-6, is DAGVTQSPTHLIKTRGQQVTLRCSPISGHKSVSWYQQVLGQGPQFIFQYYEKEERGRGNFPDRFSARQFPNYSSELNVNALLLGDSALYLCASSLGGTGHNSPLHFGNGTRLTVT.

The genes are TRBV5-1 and TRBJ2-2, with 7 bases aligning to TRBD1. Germline CDR1 SGHRS, CDR2 YFSETQ. V lost 4 bases to trimming and J lost 2 bases; unmatched junction nucleotides: 5. The CDR3 is made up of 15 amino acids. The CDR3 nucleotides are TGCGCCAGCAGCCCACGACAGGGAAACACCGGGGAGCTGTTTTTT. It specifies CASSPRQGNTGELFF.

The V call is TRBV9, the J call TRBJ2-7; TRBD2 is a possible D gene (6 bases). The V end was cut by 3 bases, the J end by 3 bases, with 16 bases between. CDR1 is SGDLS and CDR2 is YYNGEE in the germline V gene. The CDR3 length is 15 residues. The CDR3 spells CASSATGLTIYEQYF. The CDR3 nucleotides read TGTGCCAGCAGCGCCACGGGACTGACTATCTACGAGCAGTACTTC.

The genes are TRBV3-1 (or the pseudogene TRBV3-2) and TRBJ1-2, with D tentatively TRBD1 (6 bases). The CDR3 is 12 residues long. The germline V gene encodes CDR1 LGHDT and CDR2 YNNKEL (reference sequence). The V gene lost 5 bases and the J gene lost 4 bases, with 8 bases spanning the gap. The CDR3 DNA sequence: TGTGCCAGCAGCGCACAGGGCTATGGCTACACCTTC. Residues: CASSAQGYGYTF.